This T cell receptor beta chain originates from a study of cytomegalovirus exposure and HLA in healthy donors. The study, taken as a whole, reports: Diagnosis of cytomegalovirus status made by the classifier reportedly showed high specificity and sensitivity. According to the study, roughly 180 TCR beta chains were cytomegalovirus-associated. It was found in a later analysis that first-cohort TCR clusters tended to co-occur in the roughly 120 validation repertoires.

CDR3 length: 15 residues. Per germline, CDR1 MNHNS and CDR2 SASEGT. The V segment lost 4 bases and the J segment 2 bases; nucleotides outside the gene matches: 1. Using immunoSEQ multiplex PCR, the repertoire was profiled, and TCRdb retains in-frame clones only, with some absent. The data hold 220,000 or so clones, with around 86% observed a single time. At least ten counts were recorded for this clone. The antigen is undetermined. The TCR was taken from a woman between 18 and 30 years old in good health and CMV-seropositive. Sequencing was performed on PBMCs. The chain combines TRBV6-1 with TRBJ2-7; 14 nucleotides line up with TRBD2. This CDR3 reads CASSGGLAGAYEQYF. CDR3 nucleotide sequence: TGTGCCAGCAGTGGGGGACTAGCGGGGGCCTACGAGCAGTACTTC.